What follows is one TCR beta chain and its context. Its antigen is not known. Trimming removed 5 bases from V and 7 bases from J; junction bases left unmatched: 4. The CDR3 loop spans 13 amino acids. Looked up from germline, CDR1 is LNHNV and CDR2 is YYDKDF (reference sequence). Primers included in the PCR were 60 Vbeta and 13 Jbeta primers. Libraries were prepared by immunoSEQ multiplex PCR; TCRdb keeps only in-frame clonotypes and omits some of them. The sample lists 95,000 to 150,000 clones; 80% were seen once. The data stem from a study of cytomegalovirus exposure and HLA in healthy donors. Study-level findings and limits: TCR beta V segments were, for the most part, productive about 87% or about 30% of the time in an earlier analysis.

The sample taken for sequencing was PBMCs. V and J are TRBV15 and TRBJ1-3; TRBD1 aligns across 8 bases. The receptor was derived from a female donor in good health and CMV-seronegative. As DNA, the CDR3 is TGTGCCACCAGCCGGGACAGGCGGAACACCATATATTTT. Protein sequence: CATSRDRRNTIYF.